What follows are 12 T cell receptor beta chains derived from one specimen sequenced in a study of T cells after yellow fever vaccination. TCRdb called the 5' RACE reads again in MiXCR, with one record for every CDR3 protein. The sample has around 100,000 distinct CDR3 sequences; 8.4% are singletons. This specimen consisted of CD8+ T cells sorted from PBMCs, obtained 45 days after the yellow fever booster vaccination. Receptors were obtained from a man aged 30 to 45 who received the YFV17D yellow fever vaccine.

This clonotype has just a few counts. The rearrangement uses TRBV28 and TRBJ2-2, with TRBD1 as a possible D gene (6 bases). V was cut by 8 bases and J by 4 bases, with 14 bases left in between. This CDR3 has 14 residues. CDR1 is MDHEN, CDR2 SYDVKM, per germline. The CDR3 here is CASAKDRGTGELFF. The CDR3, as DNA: TGTGCCAGCGCTAAGGACAGAGGCACCGGGGAGCTGTTTTTT.

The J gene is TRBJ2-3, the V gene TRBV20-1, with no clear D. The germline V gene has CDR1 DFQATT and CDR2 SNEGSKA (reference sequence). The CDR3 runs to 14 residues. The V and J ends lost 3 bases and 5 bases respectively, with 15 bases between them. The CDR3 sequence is CSAREDLRVDTQYF. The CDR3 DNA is TGCAGTGCTAGGGAAGACTTGCGAGTAGATACGCAGTATTTT.

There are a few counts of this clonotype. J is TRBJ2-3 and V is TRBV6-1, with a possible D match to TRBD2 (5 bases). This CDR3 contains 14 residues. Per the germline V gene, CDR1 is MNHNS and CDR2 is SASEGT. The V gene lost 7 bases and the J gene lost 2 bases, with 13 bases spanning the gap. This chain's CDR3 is CASTATTYTDTQYF. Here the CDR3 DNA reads TGTGCCAGCACGGCGACTACTTACACAGATACGCAGTATTTT.

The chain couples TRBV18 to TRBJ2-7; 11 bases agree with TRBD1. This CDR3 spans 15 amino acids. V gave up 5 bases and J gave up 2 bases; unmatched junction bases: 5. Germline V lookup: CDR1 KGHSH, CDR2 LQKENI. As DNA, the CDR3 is TGTGCCAGCTCAGATCGGACAGGGGGCGCCTACGAGCAGTACTTC. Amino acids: CASSDRTGGAYEQYF.

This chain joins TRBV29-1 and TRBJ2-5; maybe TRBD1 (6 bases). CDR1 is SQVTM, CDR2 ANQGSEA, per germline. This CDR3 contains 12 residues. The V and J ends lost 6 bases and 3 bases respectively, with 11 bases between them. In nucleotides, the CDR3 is TGCAGCGTGGAACAGGGAGAAGAGACCCAGTACTTC. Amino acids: CSVEQGEETQYF.

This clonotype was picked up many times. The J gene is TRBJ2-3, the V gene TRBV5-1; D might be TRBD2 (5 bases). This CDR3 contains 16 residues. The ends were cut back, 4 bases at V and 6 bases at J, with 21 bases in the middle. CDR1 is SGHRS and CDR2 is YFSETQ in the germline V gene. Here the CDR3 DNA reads TGCGCCAGCAGCCTGGAGTGGGCGGCCTCGGGGGATACGCAGTATTTT. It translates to CASSLEWAASGDTQYF.

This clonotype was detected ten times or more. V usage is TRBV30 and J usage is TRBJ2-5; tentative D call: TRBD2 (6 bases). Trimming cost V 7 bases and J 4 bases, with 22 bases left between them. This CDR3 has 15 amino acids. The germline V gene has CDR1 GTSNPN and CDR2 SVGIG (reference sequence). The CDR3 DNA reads TGTGCCTTCTCTCCCCATTATCGAGCGGGAGAGACCCAGTACTTC. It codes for CAFSPHYRAGETQYF.

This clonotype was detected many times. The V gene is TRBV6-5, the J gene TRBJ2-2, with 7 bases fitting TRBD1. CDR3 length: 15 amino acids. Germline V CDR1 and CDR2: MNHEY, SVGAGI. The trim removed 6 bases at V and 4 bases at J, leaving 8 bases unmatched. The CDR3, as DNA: TGTGCCAGCAGGCCTGACAGGACAGGCACCGGGGAGCTGTTTTTT. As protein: CASRPDRTGTGELFF.

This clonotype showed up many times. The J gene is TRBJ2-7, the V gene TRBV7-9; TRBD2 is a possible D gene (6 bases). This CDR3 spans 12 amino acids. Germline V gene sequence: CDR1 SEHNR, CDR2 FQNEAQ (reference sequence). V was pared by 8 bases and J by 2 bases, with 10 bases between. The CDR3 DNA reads TGTGCCAGCGGACTAAAGGCCTACGAGCAGTACTTC. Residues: CASGLKAYEQYF.

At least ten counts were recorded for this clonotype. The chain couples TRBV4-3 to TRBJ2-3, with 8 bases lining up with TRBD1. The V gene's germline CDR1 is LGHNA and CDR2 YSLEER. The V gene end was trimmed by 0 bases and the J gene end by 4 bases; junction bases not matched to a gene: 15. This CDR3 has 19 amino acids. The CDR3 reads CASSQDVPGAGGKSDTQYF. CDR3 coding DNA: TGCGCCAGCAGCCAAGACGTACCCGGGGCAGGGGGCAAGTCAGATACGCAGTATTTT.

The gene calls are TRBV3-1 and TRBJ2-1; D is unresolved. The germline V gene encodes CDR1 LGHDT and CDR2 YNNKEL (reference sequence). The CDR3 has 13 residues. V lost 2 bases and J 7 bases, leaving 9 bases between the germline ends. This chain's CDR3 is CASSQRWVNEQFF. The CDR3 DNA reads TGTGCCAGCAGCCAAAGGTGGGTGAATGAGCAGTTCTTC.

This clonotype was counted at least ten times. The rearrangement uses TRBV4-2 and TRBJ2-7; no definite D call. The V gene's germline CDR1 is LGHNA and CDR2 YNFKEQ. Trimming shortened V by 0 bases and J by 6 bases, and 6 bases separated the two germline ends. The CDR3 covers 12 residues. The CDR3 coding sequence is TGTGCCAGCAGCCAAGATTATGTCGAGCAGTACTTC. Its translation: CASSQDYVEQYF.